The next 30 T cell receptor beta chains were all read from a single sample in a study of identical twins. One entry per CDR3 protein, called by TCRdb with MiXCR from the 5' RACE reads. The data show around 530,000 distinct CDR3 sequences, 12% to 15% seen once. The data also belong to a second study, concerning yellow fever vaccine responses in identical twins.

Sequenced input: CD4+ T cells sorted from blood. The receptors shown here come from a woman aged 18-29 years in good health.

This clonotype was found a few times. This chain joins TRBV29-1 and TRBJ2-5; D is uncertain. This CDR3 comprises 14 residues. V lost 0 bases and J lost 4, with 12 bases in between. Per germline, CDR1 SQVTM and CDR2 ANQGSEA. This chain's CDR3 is CSVEDLWARETQYF. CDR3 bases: TGCAGCGTTGAAGATCTTTGGGCACGAGAGACCCAGTACTTC.

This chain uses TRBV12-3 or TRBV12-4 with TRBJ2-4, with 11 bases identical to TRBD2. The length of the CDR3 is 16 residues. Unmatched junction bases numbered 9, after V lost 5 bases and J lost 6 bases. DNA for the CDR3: TGTGCCAGCAGTCTTAGCGGGAGGGCCGGCGGAAACATTCAGTACTTC. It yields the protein CASSLSGRAGGNIQYF.

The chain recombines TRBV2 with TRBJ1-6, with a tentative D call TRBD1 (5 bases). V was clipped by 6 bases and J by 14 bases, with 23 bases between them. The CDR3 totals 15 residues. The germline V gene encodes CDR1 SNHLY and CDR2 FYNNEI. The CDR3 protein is CASRGADSSRFALHF. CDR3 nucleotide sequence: TGTGCCAGCAGAGGGGCCGACAGTAGTCGTTTCGCCCTCCACTTT.

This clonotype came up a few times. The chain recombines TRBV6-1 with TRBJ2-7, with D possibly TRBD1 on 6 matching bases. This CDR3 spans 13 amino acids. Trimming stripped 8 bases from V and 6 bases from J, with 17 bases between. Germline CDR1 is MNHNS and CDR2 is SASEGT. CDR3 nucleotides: TGTGCCAGCGGGTCAAACAGGGCTGGCGAGCAGTACGTC. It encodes CASGSNRAGEQYV.

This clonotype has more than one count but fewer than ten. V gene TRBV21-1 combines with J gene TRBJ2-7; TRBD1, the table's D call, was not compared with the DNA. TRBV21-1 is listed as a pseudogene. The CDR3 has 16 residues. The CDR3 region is CASSREPGTGGIEQYV. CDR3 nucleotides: TGTGCCAGCAGCAGAGAACCCGGGACAGGGGGCATAGAGCAGTACGTC.

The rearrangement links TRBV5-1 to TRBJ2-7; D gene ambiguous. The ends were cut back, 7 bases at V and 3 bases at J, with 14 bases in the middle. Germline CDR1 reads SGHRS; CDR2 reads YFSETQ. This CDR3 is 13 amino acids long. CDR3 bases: TGCGCCAGCTCAGGTGTTGGGAACTACGAGCAGTACTTC. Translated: CASSGVGNYEQYF.

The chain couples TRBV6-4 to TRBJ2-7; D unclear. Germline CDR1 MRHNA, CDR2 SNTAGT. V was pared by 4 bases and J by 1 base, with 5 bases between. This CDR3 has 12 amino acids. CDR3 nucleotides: TGTGCCAGCAGTGTGCGGTCCTACGAGCAGTACGTC. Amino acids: CASSVRSYEQYV.

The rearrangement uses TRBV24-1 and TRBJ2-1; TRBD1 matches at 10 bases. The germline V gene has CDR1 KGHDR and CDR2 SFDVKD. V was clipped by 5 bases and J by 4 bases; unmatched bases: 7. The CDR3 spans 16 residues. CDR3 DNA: TGTGCCACCAGTGTCTCCGGGACAGGGGCTTACAATGAGCAGTTCTTC. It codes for CATSVSGTGAYNEQFF.

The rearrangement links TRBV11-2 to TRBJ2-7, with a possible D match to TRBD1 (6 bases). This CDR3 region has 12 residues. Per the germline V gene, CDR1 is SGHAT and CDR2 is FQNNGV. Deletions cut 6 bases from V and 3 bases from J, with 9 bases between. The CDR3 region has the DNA TGTGCCAGCAGGGGACAACTCTACGAGCAGTACGTC. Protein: CASRGQLYEQYV.

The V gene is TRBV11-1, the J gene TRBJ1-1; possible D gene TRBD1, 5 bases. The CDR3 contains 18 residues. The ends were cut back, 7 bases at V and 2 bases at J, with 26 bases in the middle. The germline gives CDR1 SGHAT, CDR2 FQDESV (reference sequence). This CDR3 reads CASKREGFGGVSNTEAFF. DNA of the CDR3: TGTGCCAGCAAAAGGGAAGGGTTTGGGGGGGTATCCAACACTGAAGCTTTCTTT. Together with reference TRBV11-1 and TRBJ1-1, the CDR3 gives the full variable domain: EAEVAQSPRYKITEKSQAVAFWCDPISGHATLYWYRQILGQGPELLVQFQDESVVDDSQLPKDRFSAERLKGVDSTLKIQPAELGDSAMYLCASKREGFGGVSNTEAFFGQGTRLTVV.

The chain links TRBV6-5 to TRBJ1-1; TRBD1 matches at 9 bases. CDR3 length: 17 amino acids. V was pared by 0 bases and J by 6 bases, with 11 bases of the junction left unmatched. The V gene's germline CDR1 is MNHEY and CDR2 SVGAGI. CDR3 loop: CASSYSKTGGNWAEAFF. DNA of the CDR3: TGTGCCAGCAGTTACTCCAAGACAGGGGGGAATTGGGCTGAAGCTTTCTTT.

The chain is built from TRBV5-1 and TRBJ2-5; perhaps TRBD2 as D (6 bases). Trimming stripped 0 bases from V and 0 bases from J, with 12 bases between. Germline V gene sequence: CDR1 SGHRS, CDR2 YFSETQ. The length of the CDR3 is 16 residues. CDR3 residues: CASSLADSSDQETQYF. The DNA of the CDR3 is TGCGCCAGCAGCTTGGCCGATTCTAGCGACCAAGAGACCCAGTACTTC. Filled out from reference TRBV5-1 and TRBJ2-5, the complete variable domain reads KAGVTQTPRYLIKTRGQQVTLSCSPISGHRSVSWYQQTPGQGLQFLFEYFSETQRNKGNFPGRFSGRQFSNSRSEMNVSTLELGDSALYLCASSLADSSDQETQYFGPGTRLLVL.

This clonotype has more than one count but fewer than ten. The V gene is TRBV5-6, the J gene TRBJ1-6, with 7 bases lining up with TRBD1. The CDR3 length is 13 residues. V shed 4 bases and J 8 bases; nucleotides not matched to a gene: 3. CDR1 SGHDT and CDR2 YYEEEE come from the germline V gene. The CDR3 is CASSPDRDSPLHF. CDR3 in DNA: TGTGCCAGCAGCCCTGACAGGGATTCACCCCTCCACTTT.

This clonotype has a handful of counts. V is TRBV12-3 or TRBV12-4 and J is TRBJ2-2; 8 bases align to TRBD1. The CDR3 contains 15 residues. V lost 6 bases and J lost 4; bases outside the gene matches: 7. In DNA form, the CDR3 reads TGTGCCAGCAGGGGGACAGGAGGATCCACCGGGGAGCTGTTTTTT. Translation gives CASRGTGGSTGELFF.

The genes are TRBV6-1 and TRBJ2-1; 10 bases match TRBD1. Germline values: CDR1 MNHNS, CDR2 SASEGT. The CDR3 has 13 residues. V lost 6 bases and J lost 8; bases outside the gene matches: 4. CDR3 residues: CASSRQGAYEQFF. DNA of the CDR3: TGTGCCAGCAGCAGACAGGGGGCTTATGAGCAGTTCTTC.

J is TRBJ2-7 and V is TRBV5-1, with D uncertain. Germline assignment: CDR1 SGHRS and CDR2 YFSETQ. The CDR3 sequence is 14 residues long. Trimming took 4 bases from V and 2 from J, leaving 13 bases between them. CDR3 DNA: TGCGCCAGCAGCCTGAGTCCAACAACCTACGAGCAGTACTTC. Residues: CASSLSPTTYEQYF.

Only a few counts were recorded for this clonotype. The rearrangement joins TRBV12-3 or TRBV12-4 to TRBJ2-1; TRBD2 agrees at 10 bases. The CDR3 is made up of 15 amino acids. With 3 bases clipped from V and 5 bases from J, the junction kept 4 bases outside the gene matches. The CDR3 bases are TGTGCCAGCAGTTTCCTAGCGGGAGTCCACAATGAGCAGTTCTTC. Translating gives CASSFLAGVHNEQFF.

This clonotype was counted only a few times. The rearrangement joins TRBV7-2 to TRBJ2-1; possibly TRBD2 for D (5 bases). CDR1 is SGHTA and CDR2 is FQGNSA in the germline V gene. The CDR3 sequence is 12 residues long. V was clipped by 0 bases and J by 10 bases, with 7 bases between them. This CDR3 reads CASSLARVEQFF. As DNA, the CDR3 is TGTGCCAGCAGCTTAGCGAGGGTCGAGCAGTTCTTC. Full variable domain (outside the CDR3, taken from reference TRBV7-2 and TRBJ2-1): GAGVSQSPSNKVTEKGKDVELRCDPISGHTALYWYRQSLGQGLEFLIYFQGNSAPDKSGLPSDRFSAERTGGSVSTLTIQRTQQEDSAVYLCASSLARVEQFFGPGTRLTVL.

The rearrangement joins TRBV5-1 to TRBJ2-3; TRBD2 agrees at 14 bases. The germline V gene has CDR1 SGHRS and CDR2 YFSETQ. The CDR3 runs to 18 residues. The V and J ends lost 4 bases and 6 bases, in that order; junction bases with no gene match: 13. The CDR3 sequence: CASSRLSGTSGSLDTQYF. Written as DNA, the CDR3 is TGCGCCAGCAGCCGACTTTCCGGGACTAGCGGGAGTTTGGATACGCAGTATTTT.

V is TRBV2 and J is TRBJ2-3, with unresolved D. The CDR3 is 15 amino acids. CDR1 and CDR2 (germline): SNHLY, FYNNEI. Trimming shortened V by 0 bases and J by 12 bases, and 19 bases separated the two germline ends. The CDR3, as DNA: TGTGCCAGCAGTGAAGCGTTTTCCGGTGGTCTATTCCAGTATTTT. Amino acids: CASSEAFSGGLFQYF.

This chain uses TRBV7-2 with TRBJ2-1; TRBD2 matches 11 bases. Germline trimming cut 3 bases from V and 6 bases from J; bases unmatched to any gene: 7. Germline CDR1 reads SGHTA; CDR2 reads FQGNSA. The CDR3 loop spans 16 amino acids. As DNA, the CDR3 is TGTGCCAGCAGCTTCTCTCGACTAGCGGGATTCAATGAGCAGTTCTTC. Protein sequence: CASSFSRLAGFNEQFF.

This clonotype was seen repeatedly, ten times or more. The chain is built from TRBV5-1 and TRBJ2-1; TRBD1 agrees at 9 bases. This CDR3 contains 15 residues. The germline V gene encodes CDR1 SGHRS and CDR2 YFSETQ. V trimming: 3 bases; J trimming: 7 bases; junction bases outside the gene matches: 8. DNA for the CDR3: TGCGCCAGCAGCTGGGCCGGGACAGGGAAGAATGAGCAGTTCTTC. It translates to CASSWAGTGKNEQFF.

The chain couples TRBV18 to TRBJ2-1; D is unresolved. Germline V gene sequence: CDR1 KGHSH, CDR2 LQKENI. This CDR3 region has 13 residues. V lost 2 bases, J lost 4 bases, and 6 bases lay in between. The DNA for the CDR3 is TGTGCCAGCTCACCATCTACATACAATGAGCAGTTCTTC. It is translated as CASSPSTYNEQFF.

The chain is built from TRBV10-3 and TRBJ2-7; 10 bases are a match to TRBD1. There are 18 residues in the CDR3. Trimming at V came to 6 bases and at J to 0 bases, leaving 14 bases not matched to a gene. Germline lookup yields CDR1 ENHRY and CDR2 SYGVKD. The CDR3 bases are TGTGCCATCAGACCTGGACAGGGGGTTACAAAAAGCTCCTACGAGCAGTACTTC. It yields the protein CAIRPGQGVTKSSYEQYF.

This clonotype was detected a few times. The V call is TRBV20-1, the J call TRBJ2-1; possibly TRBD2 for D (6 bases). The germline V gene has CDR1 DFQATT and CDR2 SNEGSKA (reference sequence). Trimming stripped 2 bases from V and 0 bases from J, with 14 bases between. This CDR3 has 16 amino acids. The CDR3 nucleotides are TGCAGTGCTAGATACCTCGGGGGTCCCTCCTACAATGAGCAGTTCTTC. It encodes CSARYLGGPSYNEQFF.

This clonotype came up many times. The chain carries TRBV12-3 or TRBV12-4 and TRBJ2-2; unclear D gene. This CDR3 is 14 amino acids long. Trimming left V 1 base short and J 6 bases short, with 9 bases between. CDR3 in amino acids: CASSLGGRAGELFF. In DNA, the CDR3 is TGTGCCAGCAGTTTAGGCGGTAGAGCCGGGGAGCTGTTTTTT.

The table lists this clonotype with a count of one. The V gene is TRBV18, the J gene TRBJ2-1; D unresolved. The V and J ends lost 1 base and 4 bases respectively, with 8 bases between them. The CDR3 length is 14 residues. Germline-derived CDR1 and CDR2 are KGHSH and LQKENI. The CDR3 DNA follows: TGTGCCAGCTCACCACGGCCAGGATACAATGAGCAGTTCTTC. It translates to CASSPRPGYNEQFF.

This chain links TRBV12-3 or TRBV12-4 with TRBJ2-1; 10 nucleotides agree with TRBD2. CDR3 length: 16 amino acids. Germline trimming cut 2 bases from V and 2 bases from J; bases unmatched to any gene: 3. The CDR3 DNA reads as TGTGCCAGCAGTTTATCAAGCGGGGGGGCCTACAATGAGCAGTTCTTC. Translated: CASSLSSGGAYNEQFF.

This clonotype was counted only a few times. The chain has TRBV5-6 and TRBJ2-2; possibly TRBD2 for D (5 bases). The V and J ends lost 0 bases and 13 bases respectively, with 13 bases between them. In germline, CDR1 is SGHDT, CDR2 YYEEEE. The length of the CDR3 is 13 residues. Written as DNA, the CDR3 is TGTGCCAGCAGCTTGGGTTTAGCGCTTAGGCTGTTTTTT. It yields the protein CASSLGLALRLFF.

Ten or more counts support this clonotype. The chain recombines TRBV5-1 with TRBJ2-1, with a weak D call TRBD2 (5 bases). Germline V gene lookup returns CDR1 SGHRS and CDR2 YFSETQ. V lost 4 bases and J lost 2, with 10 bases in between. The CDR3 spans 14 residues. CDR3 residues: CASSTTTTYNEQFF. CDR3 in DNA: TGCGCCAGCAGCACGACTACAACCTACAATGAGCAGTTCTTC. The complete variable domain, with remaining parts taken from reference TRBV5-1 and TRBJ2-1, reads KAGVTQTPRYLIKTRGQQVTLSCSPISGHRSVSWYQQTPGQGLQFLFEYFSETQRNKGNFPGRFSGRQFSNSRSEMNVSTLELGDSALYLCASSTTTTYNEQFFGPGTRLTVL.